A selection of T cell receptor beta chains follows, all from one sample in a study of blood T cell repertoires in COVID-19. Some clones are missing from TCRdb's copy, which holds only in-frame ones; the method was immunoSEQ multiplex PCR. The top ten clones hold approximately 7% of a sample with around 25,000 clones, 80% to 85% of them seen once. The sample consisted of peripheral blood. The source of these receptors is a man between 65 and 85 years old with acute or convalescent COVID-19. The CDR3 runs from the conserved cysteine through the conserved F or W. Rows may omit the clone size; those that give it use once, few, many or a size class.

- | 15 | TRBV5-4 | CASSLVGTPQETQYF
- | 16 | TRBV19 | CASSSPQGAHPEKLFF
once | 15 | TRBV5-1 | CASSLRAVENSPLHF
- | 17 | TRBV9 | CASSVDPGQGAKNIQYF
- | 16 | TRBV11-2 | CASSQGGTGAYNEQFF
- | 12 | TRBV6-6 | CASRWRNTEAFF
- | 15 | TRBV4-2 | CASSPRRGQNTEAFF
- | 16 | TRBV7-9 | CASSWRGRGSGNEQFF
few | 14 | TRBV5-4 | CASSQSGSRVTQYF
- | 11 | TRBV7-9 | CASSEAYEQYF
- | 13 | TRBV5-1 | CASSLAAQDIQYF
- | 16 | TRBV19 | CASSRSGTGSSYEQYF
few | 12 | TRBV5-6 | CASSLRGNEAFF
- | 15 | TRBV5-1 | CASSPWGRGNTEAFF
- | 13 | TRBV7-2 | CASSLEREDEQFF
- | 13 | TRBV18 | CASSPTANTEAFF
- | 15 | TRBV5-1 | CASSTSGVETGELFF
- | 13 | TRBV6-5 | CASRGQGAQGYTF
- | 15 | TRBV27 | CASSSAGAGLNEQFF
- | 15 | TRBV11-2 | CASSLGGRGSYGYTF
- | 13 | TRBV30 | CAWDRGSLDGYTF
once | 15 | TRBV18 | CASSPKRTGVGEAFF
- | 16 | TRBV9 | CASSPQGLAGAGELFF
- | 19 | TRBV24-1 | CATSDSGLAGGTSTDTQYF
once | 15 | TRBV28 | CASSAPTGGHQPQHF
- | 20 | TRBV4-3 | CASSPQIAGGLPSGANVLTF
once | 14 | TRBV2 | CASTPVTAQETQYF
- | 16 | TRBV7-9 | CASSLGQGATNEKLFF
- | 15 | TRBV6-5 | CASRGAGGPHNEQFF
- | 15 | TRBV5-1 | CASSVTGSSYNEQFF
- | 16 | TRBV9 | CASSPQLVGGERGYTF
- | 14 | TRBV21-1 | CASSKEERRETQYF
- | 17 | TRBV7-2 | CASSLDSRGGMNTEAFF
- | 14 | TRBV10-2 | CASSGGFSGNTIYF
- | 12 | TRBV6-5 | CASATETDTQYF
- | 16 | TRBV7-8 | CASTKKGLAGVDTQYF
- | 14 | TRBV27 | CASWRGSGANVLTF
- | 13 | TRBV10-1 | CASSESGAYEQYF
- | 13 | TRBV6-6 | CASRASRLQPQHF
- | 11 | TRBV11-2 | CASSISYEQYF
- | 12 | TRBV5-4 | CASSLDSQKLFF
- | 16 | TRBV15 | CATSREGTLVNTEAFF
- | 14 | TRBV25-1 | CASSEQRSSYEQYF
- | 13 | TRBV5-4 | CASSLPGYNEQFF
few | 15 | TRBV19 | CASSIRTGSNYGYTF
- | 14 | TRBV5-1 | CASRTGAETDTQYF
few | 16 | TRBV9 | CASSRTTGGGYTEAFF
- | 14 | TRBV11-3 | CASSLRGSYNEQFF
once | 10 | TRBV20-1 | CSAQENGYTF
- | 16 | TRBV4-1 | CASSQEEGAYNSPLHF
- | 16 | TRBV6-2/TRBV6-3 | CASSYSRGQLNTEAFF
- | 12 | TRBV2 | CASSRRNEKLFF
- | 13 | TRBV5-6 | CASSLDRSYEQYF
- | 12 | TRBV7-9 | CASSRDIYGYTF